This T cell receptor beta chain was recorded in a study of blood T cell repertoires in COVID-19. Measured with immunoSEQ multiplex PCR; TCRdb has only the in-frame clones, and not every one. The sample has around 86,000 clones, around 90% seen once. J was trimmed by 1 base and V by 4 bases; bases with no gene match: 5. The CDR3 has 16 amino acids. Germline V CDR1 and CDR2: MNHEY, SVGAGI. The sequence was obtained from an elderly woman with acute or convalescent COVID-19. The specimen was peripheral blood. The chain couples TRBV6-5 to TRBJ2-3; TRBD1 matches 10 bases. Written as DNA, the CDR3 is TGTGCCAGCAGTTTAACCGGGACAGGGGGCACAGATACGCAGTATTTT. As protein: CASSLTGTGGTDTQYF.